These 25 T cell receptor beta chains came from one sample sequenced in a study of blood T cell repertoires in COVID-19. Clones were read by immunoSEQ multiplex PCR, and TCRdb kept only the in-frame ones, dropping some. The sample comprises 250,000 to 350,000 clones, roughly 83% of which are singletons, and more than 1.4% rests with the top ten. Source material: peripheral blood. These receptors were collected from a human donor with COVID-19, enrolled during active disease. The donor label of this sample is uncertain.

V usage is TRBV28 and J usage is TRBJ1-4; tentative D call: TRBD1 (5 bases). The germline V gene has CDR1 MDHEN and CDR2 SYDVKM. This CDR3 comprises 13 residues. The germline V and J ends were trimmed by 6 bases and 11 bases, with 16 bases remaining between them. The CDR3: CASRLYPQGKLFF. In DNA form, the CDR3 reads TGTGCCAGCAGACTATATCCCCAGGGTAAACTGTTTTTT.

This clone came up once. CDR3 coding DNA: TGTGCCAGCAGCCCCCTGGGGCTCTATGGCTACACCTTC. Translating it yields CASSPLGLYGYTF. This sequence joins TRBV6-5 and TRBJ1-2; maybe TRBD1 (5 bases). The germline gives CDR1 MNHEY, CDR2 SVGAGI. V lost 6 bases, J lost 4 bases, and 12 bases lay in between. The CDR3 length is 13 residues.

The genes are TRBV18 and TRBJ1-1; no definite D call. The V end was cut by 0 bases, the J end by 5 bases, with 7 bases between. From germline, CDR1 is KGHSH and CDR2 LQKENI. The length of the CDR3 is 13 residues. In DNA form, the CDR3 reads TGTGCCAGCTCACCACCTCCGGGGACTGAAGCTTTCTTT. Protein sequence: CASSPPPGTEAFF.

The V call is TRBV9, the J call TRBJ2-3; D is perhaps TRBD1 (5 bases). The J call is uncertain, as TRBJ1-5 better fits the DNA end. CDR1 is SGDLS, CDR2 YYNGEE, per germline. The CDR3 consists of 14 residues. In DNA, the CDR3 is TGTGCCAGCAGCGTAGAATTAGGGGCCGATACGCAGCATTTT. It specifies CASSVELGADTQHF.

The J gene is TRBJ1-3, the V gene TRBV2; a weak D match, TRBD1 (6 bases). Trimming took off 6 bases at V and 0 bases at J, with 21 bases between the two ends. There are 18 residues in the CDR3. The V gene's germline CDR1 is SNHLY and CDR2 FYNNEI. The CDR3 spells CASSQDSNDLYSGNTIYF. The CDR3 region has the DNA TGTGCCAGCAGCCAGGACAGCAACGATCTTTACTCTGGAAACACCATATATTTT.

This clone appeared a few times. The V call is TRBV9, the J call TRBJ1-1, with 9 nucleotides matching TRBD1. In germline, CDR1 is SGDLS, CDR2 YYNGEE. There are 14 residues in the CDR3. With V trimmed by 4 bases and J by 3 bases, 4 bases remained unmatched. The CDR3 DNA reads as TGTGCCAGCAGCTCCCGGGACAGGGACACTGAAGCTTTCTTT. It codes for CASSSRDRDTEAFF.

The chain employs TRBV24-1 and TRBJ2-3; D might be TRBD2 (5 bases). The CDR3 length is 14 residues. The V end was cut by 9 bases, the J end by 4 bases, with 16 bases between. In germline, CDR1 is KGHDR, CDR2 SFDVKD. The CDR3 here is CATGVAGDPDTQYF. The CDR3 nucleotides are TGTGCCACCGGGGTAGCCGGGGATCCAGATACGCAGTATTTT.

This clone was counted a single time. A junction boundary mismatches the germline segment, possibly from a read error. The genes are TRBV7-7 and TRBJ2-7; D may be TRBD1 (5 bases). Per germline, CDR1 SSHAT and CDR2 FNYEAQ (reference sequence). The CDR3 covers 11 residues. The CDR3 coding sequence is TGTGCTAGCAGCTGTACAGGAAAGCAGTACTTC. Translating it yields CASSCTGKQYF.

The J gene is TRBJ1-1, the V gene TRBV19; no clear D. V was shortened by 6 bases and J by 0 bases, with 20 bases between the two germline ends. Germline CDR1 and CDR2: LNHDA and SQIVND (reference sequence). This CDR3 spans 17 amino acids. In DNA, the CDR3 is TGTGCCAGTAGGCCCCCGAGGCGACTCGGCATGAACACTGAAGCTTTCTTT. It encodes CASRPPRRLGMNTEAFF.

The chain joins TRBV30 to TRBJ2-2; D not certain. This CDR3 has 16 amino acids. Between the trimmed V and J ends, which lost 0 bases and 2 bases, there was a span of 13 bases. Germline loops: CDR1 GTSNPN, CDR2 SVGIG (reference sequence). The CDR3 nucleotides are TGTGCCTGGAGTGTAAGCGTTATCGGAAACACCGGGGAGCTGTTTTTT. This encodes CAWSVSVIGNTGELFF. Full variable domain (missing parts from reference TRBV30 and TRBJ2-2): SQTIHQWPATLVQPVGSPLSLECTVEGTSNPNLYWYRQAAGRGLQLLFYSVGIGQISSEVPQNLSASRPQDRQFILSSKKLLLSDSGFYLCAWSVSVIGNTGELFFGEGSRLTVL.

This clone is a singleton in its sample. This chain joins TRBV6-1 and TRBJ2-7; possibly TRBD2 for D (6 bases). Germline CDR1 and CDR2: MNHNS and SASEGT. The V end was cut by 6 bases, the J end by 3 bases, with 15 bases between. The length of the CDR3 is 14 residues. The CDR3 nucleotides are TGTGCCAGCAGGGGGCGGGACGGAAGCTACGAGCAGTACTTC. As protein: CASRGRDGSYEQYF.

This sequence joins TRBV18 and TRBJ2-3; possible D gene TRBD2, 5 bases. Trimming left V 0 bases short and J 2 bases short, with 12 bases between. This CDR3 contains 16 residues. CDR1 and CDR2 (germline): KGHSH, LQKENI. Here the CDR3 DNA reads TGTGCCAGCTCACCACCTCTACGGACTGTCACAGATACGCAGTATTTT. Translating it yields CASSPPLRTVTDTQYF.

The chain recombines TRBV7-8 with TRBJ2-3; 10 nucleotides agree with TRBD2. Germline-derived CDR1 and CDR2 are SGHVS and FQNEAQ. Germline trimming cut 6 bases from V and 5 bases from J; bases unmatched to any gene: 8. The CDR3 contains 15 residues. Here the CDR3 DNA reads TGTGCCAGCAGACCTCCGGGACTAGCGAGAGATACGCAGTATTTT. The encoded protein is CASRPPGLARDTQYF.

In DNA, the CDR3 is TGTGCCAGCAGCCCGGAGCGGGAGAGATTCTACAATGAGCAGTTCTTC. This encodes CASSPERERFYNEQFF. The chain links TRBV6-2 or TRBV6-3 to TRBJ2-1, with 8 bases aligning to TRBD2. There are 16 residues in the CDR3. V lost 6 bases to trimming and J lost 3 bases; unmatched junction nucleotides: 10. Germline V gene data show CDR1 as MNHEY and CDR2 as SVGEGT.

The chain links TRBV18 to TRBJ2-5, with 13 bases identical to TRBD2. This CDR3 comprises 17 residues. The V gene's germline CDR1 is KGHSH and CDR2 LQKENI. Trimming took 6 bases from V and 5 from J; bases not matched to a gene: 12. The CDR3 region has the DNA TGTGCCAGCTCCGCCACTAGCGGGAGGGCCAATATTGAGACCCAGTACTTC. Amino acids: CASSATSGRANIETQYF.

The genes are TRBV7-9 and TRBJ2-5; the match to TRBD1 covers 9 bases. The CDR3 consists of 15 residues. The junction had 12 bases not matched to a gene; V was cut back by 5 bases and J by 8 bases. Germline V gene lookup returns CDR1 SEHNR and CDR2 FQNEAQ (reference sequence). CDR3 in DNA: TGTGCCAGCAGCATTACAGACAGGGGGGTCCAAACCCAGTACTTC. Translated, it gives CASSITDRGVQTQYF.

This clone was observed a few times. The chain couples TRBV11-2 to TRBJ2-2; perhaps TRBD2 as D (6 bases). This CDR3 spans 18 amino acids. V dropped 0 bases and J dropped 1 base, with 15 bases sitting between them. Germline values: CDR1 SGHAT, CDR2 FQNNGV. The DNA of the CDR3 is TGTGCCAGCAGCTTAGACGATTTCGGGAGAAGGAACACCGGGGAGCTGTTTTTT. It specifies CASSLDDFGRRNTGELFF. The whole variable domain, filled in from reference TRBV11-2 and TRBJ2-2, reads EAGVAQSPRYKIIEKRQSVAFWCNPISGHATLYWYQQILGQGPKLLIQFQNNGVVDDSQLPKDRFSAERLKGVDSTLKIQPAKLEDSAVYLCASSLDDFGRRNTGELFFGEGSRLTVL.

To note about this clone: A junction boundary mismatches the germline segment, possibly from a read error. This chain links TRBV6-1 with TRBJ1-1, with D unresolved. There are 14 residues in the CDR3. Germline V lookup: CDR1 MNHNS, CDR2 SASEGT. CDR3 in amino acids: CASSEDGLNTEAFF. CDR3 coding DNA: TGTGCCAGCAGCGAAGACGGTTTGAACACTGAAGCTTTCTTT.

This clone was counted once. This chain connects TRBV5-4 to TRBJ1-1, with TRBD1 matching 7 bases. This CDR3 has 14 residues. Germline trimming cut 0 bases from V and 2 bases from J; bases unmatched to any gene: 1. Per the germline V gene, CDR1 is SGHNT and CDR2 is YYREEE (reference sequence). Here the CDR3 DNA reads TGTGCCAGCAGCTTGGAAGGGGGCAACACTGAAGCTTTCTTT. Protein sequence: CASSLEGGNTEAFF.

The rearrangement joins TRBV7-3 to TRBJ2-2; D not certain. The V gene lost 2 bases and the J gene lost 0 bases, with 13 bases spanning the gap. Germline CDR1 and CDR2: SGHTA and FQGTGA. There are 17 residues in the CDR3. The CDR3 loop reads CASSLGVQAPNTGELFF. The CDR3 coding sequence is TGTGCCAGCAGCTTAGGCGTTCAGGCCCCGAACACCGGGGAGCTGTTTTTT.

The chain couples TRBV4-3 to TRBJ2-7, with D possibly matching TRBD1 (6 bases). Germline CDR1 LGHNA, CDR2 YSLEER. The CDR3 consists of 15 residues. The V gene lost 3 bases and the J gene lost 6 bases, with 18 bases spanning the gap. The chain's CDR3 is CASSQGPGVYVEQYF. CDR3 DNA sequence: TGCGCCAGCAGCCAGGGGCCAGGGGTCTACGTCGAGCAGTACTTC.

The chain combines TRBV5-1 with TRBJ2-7, with D perhaps matching TRBD1 (6 bases). The CDR3 sequence is 15 residues long. Trimming left V 4 bases short and J 3 bases short, with 17 bases between. Germline V gene lookup returns CDR1 SGHRS and CDR2 YFSETQ. The CDR3 bases are TGCGCCAGCAGCCCTCTCGTACAGGGTGGCTACGAGCAGTACTTC. Protein: CASSPLVQGGYEQYF.

The chain recombines TRBV19 with TRBJ1-4; 10 positions match TRBD1. Germline CDR1 reads LNHDA; CDR2 reads SQIVND (reference sequence). This CDR3 has 15 residues. Trimming cost V 5 bases and J 6 bases; bases outside gene matches: 6. The CDR3, as DNA: TGTGCCAGTAGTTCCGAGGACAGGGGGGATGAAAAACTGTTTTTT. It specifies CASSSEDRGDEKLFF.

The V gene is TRBV29-1, the J gene TRBJ2-7; D perhaps matches TRBD2 (5 bases). The CDR3 loop spans 11 amino acids. The V and J ends lost 5 bases and 5 bases respectively, with 10 bases between them. Germline V gene data show CDR1 as SQVTM and CDR2 as ANQGSEA. CDR3 in amino acids: CSVSFGNEQYF. In DNA form, the CDR3 reads TGCAGCGTTAGTTTCGGGAACGAGCAGTACTTC.

The V call is TRBV6-5, the J call TRBJ2-5; the match to TRBD2 covers 12 bases. This CDR3 contains 15 residues. CDR1 is MNHEY, CDR2 SVGAGI, per germline. With V trimmed by 7 bases and J by 5 bases, 8 bases remained unmatched. The CDR3 sequence is CASTNRLAGEETQYF. The CDR3 nucleotides are TGTGCCAGCACGAACCGACTAGCGGGAGAGGAGACCCAGTACTTC.